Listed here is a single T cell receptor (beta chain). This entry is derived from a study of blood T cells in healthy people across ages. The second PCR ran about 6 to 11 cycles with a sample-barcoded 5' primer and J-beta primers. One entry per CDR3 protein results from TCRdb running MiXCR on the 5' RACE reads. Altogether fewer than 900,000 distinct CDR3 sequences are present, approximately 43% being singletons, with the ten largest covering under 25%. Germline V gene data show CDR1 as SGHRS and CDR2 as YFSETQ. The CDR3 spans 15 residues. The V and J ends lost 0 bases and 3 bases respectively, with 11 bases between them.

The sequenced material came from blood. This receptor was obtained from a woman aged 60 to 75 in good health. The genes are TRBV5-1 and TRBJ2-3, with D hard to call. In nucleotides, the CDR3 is TGCGCCAGCAGCTTGGGCCTTATTGAAACAGATACGCAGTATTTT. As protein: CASSLGLIETDTQYF.